The TCR beta chain described here comes from a study of shared clonotypes between healthy human individuals. Study-wide background: CD4 naive and memory got three plates each, CD8 naive two, CD8 memory one.

Trimming took off 5 bases at V and 5 bases at J, with 18 bases between the two ends. This CDR3 is built from 16 residues. Per the germline V gene, CDR1 is MGHDK and CDR2 is SYGVNS. This clone was detected once. Its target is not known. An assay was performed, and its level was deep. Genomic DNA of each subset was evenly split across several immunoSEQ plates. Here immunoSEQ multiplex PCR was the method, and the copy in TCRdb shows in-frame clones only, minus some. Of roughly 2.2 million clones in the sample, over 85% were seen once. General study results and limits: The authors sampled blood alone, and tissue repertoires likely differ.

This receptor was obtained from a man aged 18 to 29 in good health. Some clones in this sample may be carry-over from other donors' samples. The chain uses TRBV25-1 and TRBJ2-2, with D perhaps given as TRBD1 or TRBD2 (6 bases each). Sequencing was performed on naive CD4+ T cells from PBMCs. Documented subset: CD45RA+ positively selected. CDR3 in DNA: TGTGCCAGCAGTCAATGGGGGGCCTCACGAACCGGGGAGCTGTTTTTT. This codes for CASSQWGASRTGELFF.